These T cell receptor beta chains were read from a single sample in a study of cytomegalovirus exposure and HLA in healthy donors. Assay: immunoSEQ multiplex PCR; the TCRdb copy retains only in-frame clones and omits some. The table has 200,000 to 250,000 clones, 70% to 85% seen once. Material: PBMCs. The receptors were gathered from a woman between 40 and 55 years old in good health and CMV-seronegative. The conserved cysteine and the conserved F or W are not part of the CDR3 here. Fields, in order: V gene, CDR3 protein.

>TRBV2
ASTPNSRAGESYT
>TRBV9
ASSVGLVGATDTQY
>TRBV19
ATPTGDQPQH
>TRBV5-1
ASSSSLLTDTQY
>TRBV2
ASRDSFYGYT
>TRBV29-1
SGYEGDPGTDTQY
>TRBV10-3
AISESAYNEQF
>TRBV7-6
ASSPEGGLAGGTGELF
>TRBV27
ASSLLGDSYEQY
>TRBV11-3
ASSPPGLETQY